The rows below give T cell receptor beta chains drawn from one sample of a study of cytomegalovirus exposure and HLA in healthy donors. The table came from immunoSEQ multiplex PCR; TCRdb's copy has only in-frame clones and leaves some out. The table shows some 180,000 clones, with about 79% occurring only once. The sequenced sample consisted of PBMCs. The receptors stem from a girl aged 2-10 years in good health and CMV-seropositive. CDR3s include the opening cysteine and the closing phenylalanine or tryptophan.

J: TRBJ2-5; V: TRBV5-4; CDR3: CASSPDSVQETQYF
J: TRBJ1-5; V: TRBV15; CDR3: CATSAGAEHNQPQHF
J: TRBJ1-2; V: TRBV19; CDR3: CASSIPPDSHTF
J: TRBJ1-2; V: TRBV5-1; CDR3: CASSLGQTGIYGYTF
J: TRBJ2-1; V: TRBV7-2; CDR3: CASSPSGSGYNEQFF
J: TRBJ1-5; V: TRBV15; CDR3: CATSVRFTNQPQHF
J: TRBJ2-2; V: TRBV27; CDR3: CASSLTGGGGELFF
J: TRBJ1-1; V: TRBV5-8; CDR3: CASRPTFTEAFF
J: .; V: TRBV5-1; CDR3: CASSASGGPYEQYF
J: TRBJ2-7; V: TRBV5-1; CDR3: CASSDTPQAGIYEQYF
J: TRBJ2-3; V: TRBV2; CDR3: CASSERGRREIRAQYF
J: TRBJ1-2; V: TRBV11-3; CDR3: CASSSDRAYGYTF
J: TRBJ1-1; V: TRBV27; CDR3: CASSKSGTLNEAFF